This T cell receptor (beta chain) originates from a study of shared clonotypes between healthy human individuals. Study context: Serving as donors were a couple of women and a few men, whose ages spanned 18 to 49. Each donor contributed plates that comprised three CD4 naive, three CD4 memory, two CD8 naive and one CD8 memory. Findings and limits, study-wide: Among non-shared clonotypes, generation probabilities were lower than among those shared by all four donors.

Profiling relied on immunoSEQ multiplex PCR, and the TCRdb table lists in-frame clones only, not all of them. The sample contains fewer than 3 million clones, 92% of which appear only once. V dropped 4 bases and J dropped 7 bases, with 13 bases sitting between them. The CDR3 is 13 amino acids. The V gene's germline CDR1 is MGHRA and CDR2 YSYEKL. Free of recent acute infections or vaccinations, the donors were healthy HIV-negative adults. Worth noting for this clone: Its antigen remains unknown.

What was sequenced was naive CD4+ T cells from PBMCs. This sample's subset: CD45RA+ positively selected. The clonotype comes from a man between 18 and 29 years old in good health. Some clones in this sample may be carry-over from other donors' samples. This sequence joins TRBV4-1 and TRBJ1-1, with a weak D call TRBD1 (6 bases). CDR3 DNA sequence: TGCGCCAGCAGCCGTGACAGGCACAATGAAGCTTTCTTT. It encodes CASSRDRHNEAFF.